The TCR beta chain under discussion was sequenced for a study of human T cells and chemical hapten exposure. On the study more broadly: The cohort included alopecia areata under or over 50% scalp, totalis and universalis.

The V gene's germline CDR1 is SQVTM and CDR2 ANQGSEA. V was pared by 5 bases and J by 0 bases, with 4 bases between. The CDR3 consists of 12 residues. Each CDR3 protein is one row after TCRdb ran MiXCR on the RACE reads. The sample contains more than 70,000 distinct CDR3 sequences, about 8.5% of which appear only once. Study-wide findings and caveats: Expanded TCRs were compared with controls, and the expanded TCRs formed significantly more large CDR3 similarity clusters. Alopecia affecting every donor means their immune response may not match healthy people's. There was a positive correlation between PT1 expanded TCR counts and patch test score.

Regarding time point: pre-sensitization, week 0. Treatment here: therapeutic diphenylcyclopropenone sensitization with weekly scalp DPC. This clonotype was counted ten times or more. What it recognizes is unknown. The TCR originated in a middle-aged man with alopecia areata. Some clones in this sample may be carry-over from other donors' samples. The source was whole blood, collected in connection with sensitization to the hapten diphenylcyclopropenone (DPC). This sequence joins TRBV29-1 and TRBJ2-2; D ambiguous. The CDR3 sequence is CSVRSNTGELFF. The DNA of the CDR3 is TGCAGCGTTAGGTCGAACACCGGGGAGCTGTTTTTT.